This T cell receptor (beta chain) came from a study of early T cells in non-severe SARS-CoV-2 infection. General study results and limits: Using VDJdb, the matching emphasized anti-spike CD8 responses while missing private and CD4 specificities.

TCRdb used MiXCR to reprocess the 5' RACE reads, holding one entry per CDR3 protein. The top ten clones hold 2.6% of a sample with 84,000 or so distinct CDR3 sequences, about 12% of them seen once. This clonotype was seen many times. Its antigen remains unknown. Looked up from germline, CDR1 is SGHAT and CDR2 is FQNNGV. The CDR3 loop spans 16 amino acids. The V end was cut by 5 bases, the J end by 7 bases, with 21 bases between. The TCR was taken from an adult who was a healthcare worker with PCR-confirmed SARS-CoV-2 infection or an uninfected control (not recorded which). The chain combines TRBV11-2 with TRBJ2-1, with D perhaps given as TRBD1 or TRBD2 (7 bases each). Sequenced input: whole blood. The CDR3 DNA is TGTGCCAGCAGCCACATAGGGGGCGGGAGCGGTAATGAGCAGTTCTTC. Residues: CASSHIGGGSGNEQFF.